This is a list of T cell receptor beta chains from one sample in a study of blood T cell repertoires in COVID-19. The protocol was immunoSEQ multiplex PCR, while the TCRdb copy is restricted to in-frame clones and leaves out a portion. Among about 300,000 clones listed, 80% to 90% were seen once. Sample: peripheral blood. The receptors originated from a man younger than 35 who had recovered from COVID-19. CDR3s include the opening cysteine and the closing phenylalanine or tryptophan. The order of the fields is V gene, J gene, D gene, clone size, CDR3 protein, CDR3 DNA. A D gene is named only where the DNA matches it firmly. Part of the rows lack a size; the others show once, few, many or a class for expanded clones.

>TRBV3-1/TRBV3-2|TRBJ2-7|TRBD2|NA
CASSQARGEQYF
TGTGCCAGCAGCCAAGCGCGGGGGGAGCAGTACTTC
>TRBV5-4|TRBJ2-3|NA|NA
CASSPGPTTDTQYF
TGTGCCAGCAGCCCCGGCCCGACTACAGATACGCAGTATTTT
>TRBV6-2/TRBV6-3|TRBJ1-1|NA|NA
CASSYAGNTEAFF
TGTGCCAGCAGTTACGCCGGGAACACTGAAGCTTTCTTT
>TRBV25-1|TRBJ2-3|NA|NA
CASSRSGPDTQYF
TGTGCCAGCAGTCGTAGCGGCCCAGATACGCAGTATTTT
>TRBV29-1|TRBJ2-1|NA|once
CSVEGADGRLEQFF
TGCAGCGTTGAAGGGGCTGACGGCCGTTTGGAGCAGTTCTTC
>TRBV18|TRBJ2-1|NA|once
CASSPVQVPYNEQFF
TGTGCCAGCTCACCCGTACAGGTACCCTACAATGAGCAGTTCTTC
>TRBV10-2|TRBJ2-4|NA|once
CASTQGPENAKNIQYF
TGCGCCAGCACACAGGGTCCGGAGAACGCCAAAAACATTCAGTACTTC
>TRBV7-9|TRBJ1-1|TRBD1|NA
CASSLQGATTEAFF
TGTGCCAGCAGCTTACAGGGGGCGACCACTGAAGCTTTCTTT
>TRBV7-6|TRBJ2-3|TRBD2|NA
CASSLGRTSGITDTQYF
TGTGCCAGCAGCTTAGGCAGGACTAGCGGTATCACAGATACGCAGTATTTT
>TRBV3-1/TRBV3-2|TRBJ1-1|TRBD1|NA
CASSQERTGKGTEAFF
TGTGCCAGCAGCCAAGAACGGACAGGGAAGGGCACTGAAGCTTTCTTT
>TRBV10-3|TRBJ1-2|TRBD1|NA
CAAEGGSVAGYTF
TGTGCCGCTGAAGGGGGCTCCGTGGCTGGCTACACCTTC
>TRBV10-3|TRBJ1-3|TRBD1|NA
CAISDPETGNGNTIYF
TGTGCCATCAGTGACCCCGAGACAGGGAACGGAAACACCATATATTTT
>TRBV9|TRBJ2-1|NA|NA
CASSRSGDSSYNEQFF
TGTGCCAGCAGCAGATCGGGGGACAGCTCCTACAATGAGCAGTTCTTC
>TRBV19|TRBJ1-1|TRBD1|NA
CASSTLGRAGGRNTEAFF
TGTGCCAGTAGTACATTAGGGCGGGCAGGGGGCAGAAACACTGAAGCTTTCTTT
>TRBV12-5|TRBJ1-2|TRBD1|NA
CASGFSSQGADGYTF
TGTGCTAGTGGTTTCTCCTCACAGGGGGCGGATGGCTACACCTTC
>TRBV12-3/TRBV12-4|TRBJ1-2|NA|NA
CASFIPPGYGYTF
TGTGCCAGCTTTATTCCCCCGGGCTATGGCTACACCTTC
>TRBV25-1|TRBJ2-1|TRBD2|NA
CASSGSGNEQFF
TGTGCCAGCAGTGGTAGCGGGAATGAGCAGTTCTTC
>TRBV9|TRBJ1-1|TRBD1|NA
CASSALGQGSEAFF
TGTGCCAGCAGCGCCTTAGGACAGGGAAGTGAAGCTTTCTTT
>TRBV19|TRBJ1-1|TRBD1|NA
CASSLGQGRNTEAFF
TGTGCCAGTAGTCTTGGACAGGGTAGGAACACTGAAGCTTTCTTT
>TRBV5-1|TRBJ2-5|NA|NA
CASSFGGEQETQYF
TGCGCCAGCAGTTTTGGAGGGGAACAAGAGACCCAGTACTTC
>TRBV19|TRBJ2-7|NA|NA
CASSTRDLTLGGSYEQYF
TGTGCCAGTAGTACCCGGGACCTAACGCTGGGGGGTTCCTACGAGCAGTACTTC
>TRBV30|TRBJ2-6|NA|NA
CAWSGGSGANVLTF
TGTGCCTGGAGTGGAGGGTCCGGGGCCAACGTCCTGACTTTC
>TRBV20-1|TRBJ1-2|NA|NA
CSASKGDYGYTF
TGCAGTGCTAGTAAGGGGGATTATGGCTACACCTTC
>TRBV18|TRBJ2-3|NA|NA
CASSPGVTDTQYF
TGTGCCAGCTCACCGGGAGTAACAGATACGCAGTATTTT
>TRBV5-5|TRBJ1-1|NA|few
CASSVTGNLDTEAFF
TGTGCCAGCAGCGTTACAGGAAACCTAGACACTGAAGCTTTCTTT
>TRBV7-2|TRBJ1-6|NA|NA
CASSVDYSYNSPLHF
TGTGCCAGCAGCGTTGACTACTCTTATAATTCACCCCTCCACTTT
>TRBV11-3|TRBJ2-2|NA|NA
CASSLDQGGSVLSGELFF
TGTGCCAGCAGCTTAGACCAAGGAGGGTCGGTCCTCAGCGGGGAGCTGTTTTTT
>TRBV18|TRBJ2-7|NA|NA
CASSPSSLRSSYEQYF
TGTGCCAGCTCACCGTCGTCTCTGAGGAGCTCCTACGAGCAGTACTTC
>TRBV4-1|TRBJ2-2|TRBD1|NA
CASSLAGGATGELFF
TGCGCCAGCAGCCTGGCAGGGGGCGCGACCGGGGAGCTGTTTTTT
>TRBV5-1|TRBJ2-2|NA|NA
CASSPVVSSGTGELFF
TGCGCCAGCAGCCCCGTGGTCTCCAGTGGCACCGGGGAGCTGTTTTTT
>TRBV7-2|TRBJ2-6|NA|NA
CASSFGSSGANVLTF
TGTGCCAGCAGCTTTGGTAGCTCTGGGGCCAACGTCCTGACTTTC
>TRBV2|TRBJ2-7|TRBD1|NA
CASIQGARDEQYF
TGTGCCAGCATACAGGGGGCGCGAGACGAGCAGTACTTC
>TRBV27|TRBJ1-2|TRBD1|NA
CASSLEFRMTGTNYGYTF
TGTGCCAGCAGTTTGGAATTCAGAATGACAGGGACCAACTATGGCTACACCTTC
>TRBV11-2|TRBJ2-7|NA|NA
CASSYEGVGLYEQYF
TGTGCCAGCAGCTATGAGGGGGTAGGCCTCTACGAGCAGTACTTC
>TRBV3-1/TRBV3-2|TRBJ2-7|NA|NA
CASSQLDSASYEQYF
TGTGCCAGCAGCCAATTGGACTCCGCATCCTACGAGCAGTACTTC
>TRBV5-1|TRBJ2-5|TRBD2|NA
CASSQGVETSPSQETQYF
TGCGCCAGCAGCCAAGGGGTGGAGACTAGCCCCTCCCAAGAGACCCAGTACTTC
>TRBV9|TRBJ1-5|NA|NA
CASSAGEGNQPQHF
TGTGCCAGCAGCGCAGGGGAAGGGAATCAGCCCCAGCATTTT
>TRBV6-8|TRBJ2-7|TRBD1|once
CASRPSRTGDSAYEQYF
TGTGCCAGCAGACCGTCCAGGACAGGGGATTCCGCTTACGAGCAGTACTTC
>TRBV6-5|TRBJ2-1|TRBD2|once
CASSYSKGTSDWEQFF
TGTGCCAGCAGTTACTCAAAGGGGACTAGCGACTGGGAGCAGTTCTTC
>TRBV19|TRBJ2-7|TRBD2|NA
CASSRPGLAYHEQYF
TGTGCCAGTAGTAGGCCGGGACTAGCGTATCACGAGCAGTACTTC
>TRBV21-1|TRBJ1-1|NA|once
CASPCHRPADSVSEAFF
TGTGCCAGCCCTTGCCACAGGCCCGCCGACAGTGTGTCTGAAGCTTTCTTT
>TRBV2|TRBJ2-3|TRBD1|NA
CAIQHRDRGLLDTQYF
TGTGCCATTCAGCACCGGGACAGGGGGCTGTTGGATACGCAGTATTTT
>TRBV9|TRBJ2-5|TRBD1|NA
CASSVTGERETQYF
TGTGCCAGCAGCGTTACAGGGGAGAGAGAGACCCAGTACTTC
>TRBV12-3/TRBV12-4|TRBJ1-2|TRBD1|NA
CASKTGGLLGYTF
TGTGCCAGCAAGACAGGGGGGCTATTGGGCTATACCTTC
>TRBV4-1|TRBJ2-1|NA|once
CASSQDARYEQFF
TGCGCCAGCAGCCAAGATGCCAGATACGAGCAGTTCTTC
>TRBV18|TRBJ1-1|NA|NA
CASSPQGLNTEAFF
TGTGCCAGCTCACCACAGGGGTTGAACACTGAAGCTTTCTTT
>TRBV7-8|TRBJ2-3|TRBD2|NA
CASSYLSGASDTQYF
TGTGCCAGCAGCTACCTTAGCGGGGCATCAGATACGCAGTATTTT
>TRBV7-8|TRBJ1-1|NA|NA
CASSLASINTEAFF
TGTGCCAGCAGCTTAGCGTCAATTAACACTGAAGCTTTCTTT
>TRBV9|TRBJ1-2|TRBD1|NA
CASSVDPGGNYGYTF
TGTGCCAGCAGCGTAGATCCAGGGGGAAACTATGGCTACACCTTC
>TRBV9|TRBJ2-5|TRBD2|NA
CASSATRGSGGGETQYF
TGTGCCAGCAGCGCTACAAGAGGGAGCGGGGGTGGTGAGACCCAGTACTTC
>TRBV9|TRBJ2-7|TRBD1|NA
CASSGGQGTYEQYF
TGTGCCAGCAGCGGCGGACAGGGAACCTACGAGCAGTACTTC
>TRBV5-1|TRBJ1-2|TRBD1|once
CASSPLPGQGRYGYTF
TGCGCCAGCAGCCCCCTACCGGGACAGGGGAGGTATGGCTACACCTTC
>TRBV18|TRBJ1-3|NA|NA
CASSRDTESGNTIYF
TGTGCCAGCTCACGCGATACGGAGTCTGGAAACACCATATATTTT
>TRBV18|TRBJ1-2|NA|NA
CASSPGLNYGYTF
TGTGCCAGCTCACCAGGGCTGAACTATGGCTACACCTTC
>TRBV27|TRBJ1-6|NA|NA
CASSGTYSSYNSPLHF
TGTGCCAGCTCCGGGACTTATAGCTCCTATAATTCACCCCTCCACTTT
>TRBV27|TRBJ1-6|NA|once
CASSLLAPDNSPLHF
TGTGCCAGCAGTTTATTAGCACCTGATAATTCACCCCTCCACTTT
>TRBV2|TRBJ1-5|NA|once
CASSPGRRDQPQHF
TGTGCCAGCAGTCCCGGACGGAGGGATCAGCCCCAGCATTTT
>TRBV4-3|TRBJ2-3|NA|NA
CASSQEGGASTDTQYF
TGCGCCAGCAGCCAAGAAGGGGGGGCTAGCACAGATACGCAGTATTTT
>TRBV5-5|TRBJ1-2|TRBD1|NA
CASSANRDRVSGYTF
TGTGCCAGCAGCGCTAATCGGGACAGGGTTTCCGGCTACACCTTC